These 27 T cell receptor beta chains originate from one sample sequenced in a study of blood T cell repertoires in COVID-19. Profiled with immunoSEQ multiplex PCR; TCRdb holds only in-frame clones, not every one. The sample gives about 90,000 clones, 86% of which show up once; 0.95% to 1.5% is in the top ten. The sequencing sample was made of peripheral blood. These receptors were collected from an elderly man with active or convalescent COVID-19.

CDR3 nucleotides: TGTGCCAGTAGTCCGAGGACAGGGGCCTATGGCTACACCTTC. It specifies CASSPRTGAYGYTF. The chain combines TRBV19 with TRBJ1-2; 9 nucleotides align to TRBD1. V lost 5 bases to trimming and J lost 4 bases; unmatched junction nucleotides: 5. This CDR3 is 14 amino acids long. Germline assignment: CDR1 LNHDA and CDR2 SQIVND (reference sequence).

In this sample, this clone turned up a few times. CDR3 sequence: CASSLGLSGEQYF. For the CDR3, the DNA is TGTGCCAGCAGCTTAGGTCTCTCGGGGGAGCAGTACTTC. The rearrangement joins TRBV11-2 to TRBJ2-7; D possibly corresponds to TRBD2 (5 bases). Germline V gene lookup returns CDR1 SGHAT and CDR2 FQNNGV. V shed 1 base and J shed 7 bases, with 11 bases lying between them. The CDR3 totals 13 residues.

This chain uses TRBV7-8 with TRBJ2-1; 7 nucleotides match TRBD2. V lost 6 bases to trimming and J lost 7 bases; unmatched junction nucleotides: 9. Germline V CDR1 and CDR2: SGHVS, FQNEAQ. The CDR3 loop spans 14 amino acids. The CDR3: CASSLRTRRNEQFF. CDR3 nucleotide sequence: TGTGCCAGCAGTTTAAGGACTAGAAGGAATGAGCAGTTCTTC.

The CDR3 DNA sequence: TGTGCCAGTAGTATGCGGCGGGAGGGTGCTTACAATGAGCAGTTCTTC. Translation gives CASSMRREGAYNEQFF. The chain joins TRBV19 to TRBJ2-1, with 9 positions matching TRBD2. The CDR3 covers 16 residues. Germline V gene sequence: CDR1 LNHDA, CDR2 SQIVND (reference sequence). The ends lost 3 bases at V and 4 bases at J; junction bases unmatched: 7.

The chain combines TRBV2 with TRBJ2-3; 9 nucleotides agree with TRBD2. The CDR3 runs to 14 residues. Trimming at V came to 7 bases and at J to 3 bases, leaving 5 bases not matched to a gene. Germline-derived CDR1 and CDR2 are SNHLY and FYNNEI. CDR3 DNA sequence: TGTGCCAGCAACCCTAGCGGGAAAACAGATACGCAGTATTTT. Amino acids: CASNPSGKTDTQYF.

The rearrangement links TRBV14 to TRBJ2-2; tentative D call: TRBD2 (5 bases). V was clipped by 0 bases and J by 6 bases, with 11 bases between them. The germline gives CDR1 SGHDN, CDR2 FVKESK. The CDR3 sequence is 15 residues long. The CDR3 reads CASSQDTLVSGELFF. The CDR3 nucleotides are TGTGCCAGCAGCCAAGATACACTAGTCTCCGGGGAGCTGTTTTTT.

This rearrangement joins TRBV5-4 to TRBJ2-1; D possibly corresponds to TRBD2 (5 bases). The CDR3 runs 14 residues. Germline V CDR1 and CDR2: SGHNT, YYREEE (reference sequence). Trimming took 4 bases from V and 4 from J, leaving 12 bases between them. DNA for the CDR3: TGTGCCAGCAGCCCTCCTGAGGGTTACAATGAGCAGTTCTTC. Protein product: CASSPPEGYNEQFF.

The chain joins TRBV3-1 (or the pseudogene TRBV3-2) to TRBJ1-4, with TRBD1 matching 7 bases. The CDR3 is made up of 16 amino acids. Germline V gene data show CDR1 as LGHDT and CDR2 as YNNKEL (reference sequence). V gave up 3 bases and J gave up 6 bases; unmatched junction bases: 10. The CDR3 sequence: CASSQRRQGWDEKLFF. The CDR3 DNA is TGTGCCAGCAGCCAGAGGAGACAGGGATGGGATGAAAAACTGTTTTTT.

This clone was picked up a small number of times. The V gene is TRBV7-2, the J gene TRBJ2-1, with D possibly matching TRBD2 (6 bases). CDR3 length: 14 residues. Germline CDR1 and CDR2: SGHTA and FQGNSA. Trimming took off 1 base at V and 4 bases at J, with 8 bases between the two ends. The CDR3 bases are TGTGCCAGCAGCTTAGGGGGGGTTTACAATGAGCAGTTCTTC. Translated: CASSLGGVYNEQFF.

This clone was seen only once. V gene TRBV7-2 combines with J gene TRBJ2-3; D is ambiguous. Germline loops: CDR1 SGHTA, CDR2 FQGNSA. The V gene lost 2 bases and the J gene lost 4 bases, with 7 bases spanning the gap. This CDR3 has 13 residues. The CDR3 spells CASSLLVSDTQYF. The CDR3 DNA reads TGTGCCAGCAGCTTACTAGTCTCAGATACGCAGTATTTT. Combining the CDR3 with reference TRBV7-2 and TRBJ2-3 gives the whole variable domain GAGVSQSPSNKVTEKGKDVELRCDPISGHTALYWYRQSLGQGLEFLIYFQGNSAPDKSGLPSDRFSAERTGGSVSTLTIQRTQQEDSAVYLCASSLLVSDTQYFGPGTRLTVL.

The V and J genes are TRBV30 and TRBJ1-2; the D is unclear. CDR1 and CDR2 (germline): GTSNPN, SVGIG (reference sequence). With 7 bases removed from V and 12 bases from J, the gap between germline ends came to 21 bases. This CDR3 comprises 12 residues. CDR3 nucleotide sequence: TGTGCCTTCTCTGGGCCCTTAGTGGTGAACACCTTC. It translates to CAFSGPLVVNTF. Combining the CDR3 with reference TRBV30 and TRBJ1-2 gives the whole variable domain SQTIHQWPATLVQPVGSPLSLECTVEGTSNPNLYWYRQAAGRGLQLLFYSVGIGQISSEVPQNLSASRPQDRQFILSSKKLLLSDSGFYLCAFSGPLVVNTFGSGTRLTVV.

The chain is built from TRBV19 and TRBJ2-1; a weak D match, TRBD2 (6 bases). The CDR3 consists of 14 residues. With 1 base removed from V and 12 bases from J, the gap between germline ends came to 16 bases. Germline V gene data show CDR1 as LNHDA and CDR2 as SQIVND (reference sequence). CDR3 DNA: TGTGCCAGTAGTATAGGTGTTATGGGGGGTGGGCAGTTCTTC. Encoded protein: CASSIGVMGGGQFF.

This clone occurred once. CDR3 sequence reads: CASSVGAGYLVDEQYF. The CDR3 region has the DNA TGCGCCAGCAGCGTTGGGGCCGGCTATCTTGTTGACGAGCAGTACTTC. This chain uses TRBV5-1 with TRBJ2-7; possibly TRBD1 for D (5 bases). Germline V CDR1 and CDR2: SGHRS, YFSETQ. The CDR3 loop spans 16 amino acids. V was trimmed by 4 bases and J by 5 bases, leaving 22 bases between them.

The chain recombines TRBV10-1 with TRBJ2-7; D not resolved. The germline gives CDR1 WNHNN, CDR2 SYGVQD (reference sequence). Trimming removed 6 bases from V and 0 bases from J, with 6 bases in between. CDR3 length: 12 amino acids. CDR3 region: CASSPVSYEQYF. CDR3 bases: TGCGCCAGCAGCCCGGTCTCCTACGAGCAGTACTTC.

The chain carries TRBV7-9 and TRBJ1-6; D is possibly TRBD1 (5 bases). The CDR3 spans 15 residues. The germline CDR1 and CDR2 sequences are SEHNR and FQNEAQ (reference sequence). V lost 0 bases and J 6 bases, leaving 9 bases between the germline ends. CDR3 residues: CASSLAGASNSPLHF. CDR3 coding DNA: TGTGCCAGCAGCTTAGCAGGGGCTAGTAATTCACCCCTCCACTTT.

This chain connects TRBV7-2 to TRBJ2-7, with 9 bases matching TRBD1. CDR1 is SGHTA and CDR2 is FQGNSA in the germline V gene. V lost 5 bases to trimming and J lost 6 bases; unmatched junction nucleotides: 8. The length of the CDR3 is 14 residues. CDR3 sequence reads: CASSQRGTGSEQYF. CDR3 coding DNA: TGTGCCAGCAGCCAACGAGGGACAGGGTCCGAGCAGTACTTC.

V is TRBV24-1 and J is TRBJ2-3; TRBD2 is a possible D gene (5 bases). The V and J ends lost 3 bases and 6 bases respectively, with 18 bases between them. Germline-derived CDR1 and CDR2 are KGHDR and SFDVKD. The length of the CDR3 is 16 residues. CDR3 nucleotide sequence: TGTGCCACCAGTGATCCCCGGGGTAGCAGTTCCGATACGCAGTATTTT. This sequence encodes CATSDPRGSSSDTQYF.

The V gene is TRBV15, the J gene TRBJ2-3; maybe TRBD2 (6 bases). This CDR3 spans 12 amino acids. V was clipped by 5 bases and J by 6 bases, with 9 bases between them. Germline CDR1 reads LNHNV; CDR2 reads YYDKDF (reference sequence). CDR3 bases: TGTGCCACCAGCCAGGAGGGGGATACGCAGTATTTT. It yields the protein CATSQEGDTQYF.

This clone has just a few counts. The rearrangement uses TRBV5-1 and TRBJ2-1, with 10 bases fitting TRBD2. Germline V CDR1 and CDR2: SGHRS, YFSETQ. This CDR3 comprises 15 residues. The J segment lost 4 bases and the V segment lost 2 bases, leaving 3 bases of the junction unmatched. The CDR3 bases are TGCGCCAGCAGCTTTGGGACTAGCGTGTACAATGAGCAGTTCTTC. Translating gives CASSFGTSVYNEQFF.

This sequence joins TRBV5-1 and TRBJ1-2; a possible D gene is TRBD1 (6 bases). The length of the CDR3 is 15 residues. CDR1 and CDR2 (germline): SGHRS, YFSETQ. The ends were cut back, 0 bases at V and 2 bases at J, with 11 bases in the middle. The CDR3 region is CASSLGDRTNYGYTF. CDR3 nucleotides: TGCGCCAGCAGCTTGGGCGACAGGACAAACTATGGCTACACCTTC.

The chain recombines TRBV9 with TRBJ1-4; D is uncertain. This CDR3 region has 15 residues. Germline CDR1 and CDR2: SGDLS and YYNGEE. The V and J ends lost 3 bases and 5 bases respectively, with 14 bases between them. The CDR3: CASSGRAGLNEKLFF. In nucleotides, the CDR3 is TGTGCCAGCAGCGGACGCGCGGGGTTGAATGAAAAACTGTTTTTT.

This CDR3 is CASSFDSEETQYF. The CDR3 DNA sequence: TGCGCCAGCAGCTTCGACAGTGAAGAGACCCAGTACTTC. The chain recombines TRBV5-1 with TRBJ2-5, with D possibly matching TRBD1 (5 bases). The V and J ends lost 2 bases and 3 bases respectively, with 8 bases between them. The CDR3 sequence is 13 residues long. Looked up from germline, CDR1 is SGHRS and CDR2 is YFSETQ. The full variable domain, in which reference TRBV5-1 and TRBJ2-5 provide the parts outside the CDR3, is KAGVTQTPRYLIKTRGQQVTLSCSPISGHRSVSWYQQTPGQGLQFLFEYFSETQRNKGNFPGRFSGRQFSNSRSEMNVSTLELGDSALYLCASSFDSEETQYFGPGTRLLVL.

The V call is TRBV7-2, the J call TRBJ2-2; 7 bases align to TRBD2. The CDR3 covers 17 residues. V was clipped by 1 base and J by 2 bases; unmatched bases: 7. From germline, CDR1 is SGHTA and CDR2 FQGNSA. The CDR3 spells CASSLGAASGNTGELFF. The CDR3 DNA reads TGTGCCAGCAGCTTAGGCGCGGCTAGCGGCAACACCGGGGAGCTGTTTTTT.

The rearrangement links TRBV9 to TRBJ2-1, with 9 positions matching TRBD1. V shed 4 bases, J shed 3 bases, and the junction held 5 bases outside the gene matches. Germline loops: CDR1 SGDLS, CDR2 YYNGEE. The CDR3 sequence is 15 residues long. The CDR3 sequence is CASSLDRGYYNEQFF. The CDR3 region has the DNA TGTGCCAGCAGCTTGGACAGGGGTTACTACAATGAGCAGTTCTTC.

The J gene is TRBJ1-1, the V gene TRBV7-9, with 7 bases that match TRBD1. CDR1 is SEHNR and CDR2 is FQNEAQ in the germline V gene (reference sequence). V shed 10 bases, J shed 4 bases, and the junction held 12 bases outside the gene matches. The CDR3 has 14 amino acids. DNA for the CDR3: TGTGCCACCATCTCCGGAGGGGGCCTCACTGAAGCTTTCTTT. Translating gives CATISGGGLTEAFF.

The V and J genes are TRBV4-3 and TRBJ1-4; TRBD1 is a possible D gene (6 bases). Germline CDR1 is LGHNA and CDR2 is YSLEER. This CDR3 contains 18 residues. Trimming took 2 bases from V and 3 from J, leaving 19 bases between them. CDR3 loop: CASSQSPGGGRANEKLFF. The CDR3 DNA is TGCGCCAGCAGCCAATCCCCCGGGGGGGGCAGGGCTAATGAAAAACTGTTTTTT.

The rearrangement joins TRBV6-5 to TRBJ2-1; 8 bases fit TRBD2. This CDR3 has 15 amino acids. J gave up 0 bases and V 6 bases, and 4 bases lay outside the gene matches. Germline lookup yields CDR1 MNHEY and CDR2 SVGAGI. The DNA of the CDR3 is TGTGCCAGCAGAATAGCGGGGAGCTCCTACAATGAGCAGTTCTTC. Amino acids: CASRIAGSSYNEQFF.